These T cell receptor beta chains were read from a single sample in a study of shared clonotypes between healthy human individuals. Repertoires were generated with immunoSEQ multiplex PCR, while TCRdb's copy carries only in-frame clones and drops some. The sample records 2 million to 2.5 million clones, more than 90% being singletons. The sequenced material came from naive CD4+ T cells sorted from blood. These receptors were taken from a man younger than 35 in good health. The CDR3 runs from the conserved cysteine through the conserved F or W. The D gene is left open where the match is weak. Clone size is shown for a subset of rows, as once, few, many or a class of expanded clone.

V gene	clone size	J gene	D gene	CDR3 DNA	CDR3 protein
TRBV28	NA	TRBJ2-3	TRBD2	TGTGCCAGCAGAGGACCGCTGGGCGGGGGGGTGTCAGATACGCAGTATTTT	CASRGPLGGGVSDTQYF
TRBV10-3	NA	TRBJ1-5	NA	TGTGCCATCAGTGAAGGCGGAAGGGGCAATCAGCCCCAGCATTTT	CAISEGGRGNQPQHF
TRBV30	NA	TRBJ1-5	NA	TGTGCCTGGAGTGTAGGTTCTCCCGGGAAGCCCCAGCATTTT	CAWSVGSPGKPQHF
TRBV6-1	NA	TRBJ2-2	NA	TGTGCCAGCAGTGTTATAGGGGTGGCCGGGGAGCTGTTTTTT	CASSVIGVAGELFF
TRBV27	few	TRBJ1-6	TRBD1	TGTGCCAGCAGTTTCGACAGGGAGGGCTCACCCCTCCACTTT	CASSFDREGSPLHF
TRBV28	NA	TRBJ1-2	NA	TGTGCCAGCAGTTTCACGGGCGGCTACACCTTC	CASSFTGGYTF
TRBV7-8	NA	TRBJ2-5	TRBD1	TGTGCCAGCAGCTTAAGACAGGGACACCAAGAGACCCAGTACTTC	CASSLRQGHQETQYF
TRBV11-3	NA	TRBJ2-3	TRBD2	TGTGCCAGCAGCTTAGGGGGGACTAACGTCGCAGATACGCAGTATTTT	CASSLGGTNVADTQYF
TRBV6-6	once	TRBJ1-2	NA	TGTGCCAGCAGCCCCTCGACAGTTAACTATGGCTACACCTTC	CASSPSTVNYGYTF
TRBV30	NA	TRBJ2-5	NA	TGTGCCAGTAGCAGCCCGCAGACCCAGTACTTC	CASSSPQTQYF
TRBV18	NA	TRBJ1-5	TRBD1	TGTGCCAGCTCACCCGACAGGGACCAGCCCCAGCATTTT	CASSPDRDQPQHF
TRBV11-2	NA	TRBJ2-1	NA	TGTGCCAGCAGCCGAACGGGGTATGGCTACAATGAGCAGTTCTTC	CASSRTGYGYNEQFF